This TCR beta chain was retrieved from a study of cytomegalovirus exposure and HLA in healthy donors. The J segment lost 5 bases and the V segment lost 5 bases, leaving 7 bases of the junction unmatched. The CDR3 runs to 15 residues. CDR1 SGHVS and CDR2 FQNEAQ come from the germline V gene. The protocol was immunoSEQ multiplex PCR, while the TCRdb copy is restricted to in-frame clones and leaves out a portion. The table lists more than 85,000 clones, about 95% of them singletons, with approximately 1% in the top ten. Material for sequencing was PBMCs. The chain is built from TRBV7-8 and TRBJ2-5; TRBD2 matches 11 bases. The TCR sequence derives from a woman in her late teens or twenties in good health and CMV-seronegative. The CDR3 nucleotides are TGTGCCAGCAGCCAAGTAGCGGGAGGGCGGGAGACCCAGTACTTC. As protein: CASSQVAGGRETQYF.